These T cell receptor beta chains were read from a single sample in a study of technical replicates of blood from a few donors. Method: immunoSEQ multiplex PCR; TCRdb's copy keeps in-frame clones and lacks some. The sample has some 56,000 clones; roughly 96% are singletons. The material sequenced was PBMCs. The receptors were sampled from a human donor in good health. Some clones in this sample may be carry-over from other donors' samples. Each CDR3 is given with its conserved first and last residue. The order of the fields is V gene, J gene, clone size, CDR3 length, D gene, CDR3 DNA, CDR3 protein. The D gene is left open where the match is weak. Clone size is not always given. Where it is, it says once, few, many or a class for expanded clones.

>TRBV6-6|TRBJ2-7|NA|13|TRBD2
TGTGCCAGCGGGACTAGCGGGAGCTACGAGCAGTACTTC
CASGTSGSYEQYF
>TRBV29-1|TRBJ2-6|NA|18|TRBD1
TGCAGCGTTGAAGACCTCGACAGGGGACCCGCTGGGGCCAACGTCCTGACTTTC
CSVEDLDRGPAGANVLTF
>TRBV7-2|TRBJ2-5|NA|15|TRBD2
TGTGCCAGCAGCTTACGATCTAGCGGGGATCAGACCCAGTACTTC
CASSLRSSGDQTQYF
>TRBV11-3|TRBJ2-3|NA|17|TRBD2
TGTGCCAGCAGCCTAGGGACTAGCGGCTCTAGCACAGATACGCAGTATTTT
CASSLGTSGSSTDTQYF
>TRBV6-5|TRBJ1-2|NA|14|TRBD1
TGTGCCAGCAGGTCGGGACAGTCTAACTATGGCTACACCTTC
CASRSGQSNYGYTF
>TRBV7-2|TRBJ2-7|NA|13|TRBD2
TGTGCCAGCAGAGCTAGCGGGAGCTACGAGCAGTACTTC
CASRASGSYEQYF
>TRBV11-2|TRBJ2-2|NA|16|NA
TGTGCCAGCAGCAGTTTGAGTAGCGATTTCTCCGGGGAGCTGTTTTTT
CASSSLSSDFSGELFF
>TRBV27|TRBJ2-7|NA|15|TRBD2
TGTGCCAGCAGTGGGACTAGATCAGCCGTCCACGAGCAGTACTTC
CASSGTRSAVHEQYF
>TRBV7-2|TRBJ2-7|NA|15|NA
TGTGCCAGCAGTCCGTGGGCAGGGGCCTCCTACGAGCAGTACTTC
CASSPWAGASYEQYF
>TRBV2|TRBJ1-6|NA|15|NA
TGTGCCAGCACATTCGGAGAAACGAGGAGTTCACCCCTCCACTTT
CASTFGETRSSPLHF
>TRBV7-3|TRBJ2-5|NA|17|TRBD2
TGTGCCAGCAGCCCGCGGGTAGCGGGAGGGGTTAGGGAGACCCAGTACTTC
CASSPRVAGGVRETQYF
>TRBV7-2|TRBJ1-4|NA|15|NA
TGTGCCAGCAGCTTAGACAGGTCCGTAACTGAAAAACTGTTTTTT
CASSLDRSVTEKLFF
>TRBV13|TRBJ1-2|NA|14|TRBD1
TGTGCCAGCAGCGCACGGACAGGGATCTATGGCTACACCTTC
CASSARTGIYGYTF
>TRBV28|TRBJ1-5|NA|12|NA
TGTGCCAGCAGATATAGCAATCAGCCCCAGCATTTT
CASRYSNQPQHF
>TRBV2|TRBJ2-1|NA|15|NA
TGTGCCAGCAGTGAAGAGGATGCAGGGGTGGATGAGCAGTTCTTC
CASSEEDAGVDEQFF
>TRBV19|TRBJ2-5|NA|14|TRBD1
TGTGCCAGTAGTACCCCGGGACAGCGAGAGACCCAGTACTTC
CASSTPGQRETQYF
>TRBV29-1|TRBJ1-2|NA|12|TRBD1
TGCAGCGCGGGACAGGCGAGAGATGGCTACACCTTC
CSAGQARDGYTF
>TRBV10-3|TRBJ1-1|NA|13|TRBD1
TGTGCCTCAGGGGGGTACCCGCACACTGAAGCTTTCTTT
CASGGYPHTEAFF
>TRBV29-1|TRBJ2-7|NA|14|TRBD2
TGCAGCGTTGGGGTTCGTGGGAGGGCCTACGAGCAGTACTTC
CSVGVRGRAYEQYF
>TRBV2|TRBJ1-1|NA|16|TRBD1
TGTGCCAGCAGTGAACGGGACAGGGGGAGCGGCACTGAAGCTTTCTTT
CASSERDRGSGTEAFF
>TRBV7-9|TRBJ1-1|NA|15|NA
TGTGCCAGCAGCTATTTGGAACAGATGAACACTGAAGCTTTCTTT
CASSYLEQMNTEAFF
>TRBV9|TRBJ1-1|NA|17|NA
TGTGCCAGCAGCGCCCAGGGGTATTCGGAATCGGCCACTGAAGCTTTCTTT
CASSAQGYSESATEAFF
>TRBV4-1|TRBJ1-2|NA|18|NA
TGCGCCAGCAGCCACTATTTTCCTAAACAGGATTCTAACTATGGCTACACCTTC
CASSHYFPKQDSNYGYTF
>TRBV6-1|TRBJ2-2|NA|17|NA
TGTGCCAGCAGTGAACCCTCGGGGGGCACTGGTCCCGGGGAGCTGTTTTTT
CASSEPSGGTGPGELFF
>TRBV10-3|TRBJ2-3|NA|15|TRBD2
TGTGCCATCAGTGAGCGGACTAGTACTCGCGATACGCAGTATTTT
CAISERTSTRDTQYF
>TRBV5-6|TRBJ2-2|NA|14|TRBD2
TGTGCCAGCAGCCCCGGGACTAGCAGTGGGGAGCTGTTTTTT
CASSPGTSSGELFF
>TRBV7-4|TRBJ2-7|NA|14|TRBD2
TGTGCCAGCCCTCCGGCGGGGGATCCCTACGAGCAGTACTTC
CASPPAGDPYEQYF
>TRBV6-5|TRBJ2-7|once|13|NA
TGTGCCAGCAGTTACTCGACAAACTACGAGCAGTACTTC
CASSYSTNYEQYF
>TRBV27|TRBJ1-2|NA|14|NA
TGTGCCAGCAGTTTATGGACTAACGGTGGTGGCTACACCTTC
CASSLWTNGGGYTF
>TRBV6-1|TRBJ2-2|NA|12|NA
TGTGCCGGGGGGACTAACACCGGGGAGCTGTTTTTT
CAGGTNTGELFF
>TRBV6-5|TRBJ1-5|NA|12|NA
TGTGCCACCAGGCGGCGGAATCAGCCCCAGCATTTT
CATRRRNQPQHF
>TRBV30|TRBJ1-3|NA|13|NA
TGTGCCTGGAGTACTTCCTCTGGAAACACCATATATTTT
CAWSTSSGNTIYF
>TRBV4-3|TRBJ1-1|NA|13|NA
TGCGCCAGCAGCCAAGTAGTACAGGCCACCGCTTTCTTT
CASSQVVQATAFF
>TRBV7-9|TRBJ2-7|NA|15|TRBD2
TGTGCCAGCAGCTTAGCGCAGGGACTAGTCTACGAGCAGTACTTC
CASSLAQGLVYEQYF
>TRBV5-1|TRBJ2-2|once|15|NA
TGCGCCAGCAGCTCGCAGGGAGGCAGCACCGGGGAGCTGTTTTTT
CASSSQGGSTGELFF
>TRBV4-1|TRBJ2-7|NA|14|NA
TGCGCCAGCAGCCAGGGGCAGTATGGATACGAGCAGTACTTC
CASSQGQYGYEQYF
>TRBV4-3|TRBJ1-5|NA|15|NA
TGCGCCAGCAGCCAAGAGGCGGCTACCAATCAGCCCCAGCATTTT
CASSQEAATNQPQHF
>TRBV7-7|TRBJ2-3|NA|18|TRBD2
TGTGCCAGCAGCTTAGGTAGCGGGGGGCCCGAGGGCACAGATACGCAGTATTTT
CASSLGSGGPEGTDTQYF
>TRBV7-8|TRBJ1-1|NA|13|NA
TGTGCCAGCAGCCCGCCCTCCCCGGCTGAAGCTTTCTTT
CASSPPSPAEAFF
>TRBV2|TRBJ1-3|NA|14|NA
TGTGCCAGCGTCCCCCGTTTCTCTGGAAACACCATATATTTT
CASVPRFSGNTIYF
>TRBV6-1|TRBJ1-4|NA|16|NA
TGTGCCAGCAGTGGGGGGCATTTAGGGACTAATGAAAAACTGTTTTTT
CASSGGHLGTNEKLFF
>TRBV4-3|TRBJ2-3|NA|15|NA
TGCGCCAGCAGCCAAGAAGGCGGGGGCGGGGATACGCAGTATTTT
CASSQEGGGGDTQYF
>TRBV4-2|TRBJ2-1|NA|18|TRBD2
TGTGCCAGCAGACGCGACGAAGTAGGACTAGGGACCTACAATGAGCAGTTCTTC
CASRRDEVGLGTYNEQFF
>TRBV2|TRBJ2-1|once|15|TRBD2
TGTGCCAGCAGTGAAGGGACTAGCGGCTACAATGAGCAGTTCTTC
CASSEGTSGYNEQFF